This is a list of T cell receptor beta chains from one sample in a study of blood T cell repertoires in COVID-19. Clones were read by immunoSEQ multiplex PCR, and TCRdb kept only the in-frame ones, dropping some. The sample includes about 50,000 clones, roughly 82% of them seen just once. The specimen sequenced was peripheral blood. The receptors stem from an older woman with acute or convalescent COVID-19. CDR3s include the opening cysteine and the closing phenylalanine or tryptophan. D genes are given only for firm matches. Some rows mark clone size as missing; the rest say once, few, many or name a class of expanded clone.

TRBD1 TRBJ1-1 TRBV19 - TGTGCCAGTAGTACTCACTCCGGGACAGAGAACACTGAAGCTTTCTTT CASSTHSGTENTEAFF
- TRBJ1-2 TRBV6-5 once TGTGCCAGCAGTTATGACTTGACGGGAAACTATGGCTACACCTTC CASSYDLTGNYGYTF
- TRBJ1-1 TRBV5-5 - TGTGCCAGCAGCCCCTGGGACACCGGGGGGGCTTTCTTT CASSPWDTGGAFF
- TRBJ2-3 TRBV9 once TGTGCCAGCGGGGGGATGTCAGATACGCAGTATTTT CASGGMSDTQYF
TRBD2 TRBJ2-3 TRBV27 - TGTGCCAGCAGTTTAGGGGAGGGGTTCGATACGCAGTATTTT CASSLGEGFDTQYF
- TRBJ2-5 TRBV3-1/TRBV3-2 - TGTGCCAGCAGCCAAGCTGAAGGAGGCCAGTACTTC CASSQAEGGQYF
TRBD1 TRBJ2-3 TRBV7-2 - TGTGCCAGCAGCTTAGCGGGGCAGGGGGCCACAGATACGCAGTATTTT CASSLAGQGATDTQYF
- TRBJ1-5 TRBV29-1 - TGCAGCGTTGTTCTTTTAGACAGTCGATCGTTAGCCCAGCATTTT CSVVLLDSRSLAQHF
TRBD2 TRBJ2-1 TRBV7-2 - TGTGCCAGCAGACCCGGACCTAGCGGCAACAATGAGCAGTTCTTC CASRPGPSGNNEQFF
- TRBJ1-4 TRBV15 - TGTGCCACCAGCAGAGATTTACGGACAAGGAATGAAAAACTGTTTTTT CATSRDLRTRNEKLFF
- TRBJ1-5 TRBV7-2 - TGTGCCAGCAGCGCCCACAGGAATCAGCCCCAGCATTTT CASSAHRNQPQHF
TRBD1 TRBJ2-3 TRBV2 - TGTGCCAGCAGTGTTTGGGGACAGGGGGTAGATACGCAGTATTTT CASSVWGQGVDTQYF
- TRBJ1-2 TRBV6-6 - TGTGCCAGCAGTTATAGGACAGATGCTAACTATGGCTACACCTTC CASSYRTDANYGYTF
- TRBJ1-1 TRBV20-1 - TGCAGTGCTAGTGTGTTGTATGGAGAAAACACTGAAGCTTTCTTT CSASVLYGENTEAFF
TRBD2 TRBJ2-3 TRBV6-5 - TGTGCCAGCAGGGCATGGGAGGGGCGAACAGATACGCAGTATTTT CASRAWEGRTDTQYF
TRBD1 TRBJ1-1 TRBV27 - TGTGCCAGCAGTTGGGGGGGACAGGGGTTAGCTTTCTTT CASSWGGQGLAFF
TRBD1 TRBJ1-4 TRBV2 few TGTGCCAGCAGGGACAGGGGGCGCACTAATGAAAAACTGTTTTTT CASRDRGRTNEKLFF
- TRBJ2-1 TRBV19 - TGTGCCAGTAGTATTGACCCTCGGCAGGGCAATGAGCAGTTCTTC CASSIDPRQGNEQFF
TRBD1 TRBJ1-1 TRBV4-1 - TGCGCCAGCAGCCAAGATTCGAAAGTCCAGGGGGCGGGTGGGGCTTTCTTT CASSQDSKVQGAGGAFF
- TRBJ1-1 TRBV29-1 - TGCAGCGTTGAACTGCGGGCCTGGGGGGCTGAAGCTTTCTTT CSVELRAWGAEAFF
TRBD1 TRBJ1-2 TRBV5-1 - TGCGCCAGCAGCTTGGAAGGTGGGACAGGGAAAAGTGGCTACACCTTC CASSLEGGTGKSGYTF
TRBD1 TRBJ2-7 TRBV2 - TGTGCCAGCAGTGACCGACAGGGACCCTTCTACGAGCAGTACTTC CASSDRQGPFYEQYF
TRBD2 TRBJ2-1 TRBV25-1 - TGTGCCAGCCGCGCTAGCGGGGACCGCAATGAGCAGTTCTTC CASRASGDRNEQFF
- TRBJ1-1 TRBV11-3 - TGTGCCAGCAGCTTAAGCTCGGGGAACACTGAAGCTTTCTTT CASSLSSGNTEAFF
- TRBJ2-1 TRBV18 - TGTGCCAGCTCACCACAAGGGGCCAGCGTTGTATATGAGCAGTTCTTC CASSPQGASVVYEQFF
- TRBJ1-1 TRBV6-5 once TGTGCCAGCAGTTACGAGTCGAACACTGAAGCTTTCTTT CASSYESNTEAFF
- TRBJ2-1 TRBV11-3 - TGTGCCAGCAGCTTAGTCCCTAGCGGAGGGGGTGAGCAGTTCTTC CASSLVPSGGGEQFF
- TRBJ2-5 TRBV12-3/TRBV12-4 - TGTGCCAGCGGCGATAGGGGAGAGACCCAGTACTTC CASGDRGETQYF
- TRBJ1-1 TRBV2 - TGTGCCAGCATCACGACAGTTGAAGCTTTCTTT CASITTVEAFF
TRBD2 TRBJ2-3 TRBV5-1 - TGCGCCAGCAGCTTCACTTCAGCGGGGGGGACAGATACGCAGTATTTT CASSFTSAGGTDTQYF
- TRBJ1-6 TRBV5-5 few TGTGCCAGCAGCTTGGTAACAGATTCACCCCTCCACTTT CASSLVTDSPLHF
- TRBJ1-3 TRBV28 - TGTGCCAGCAGTTCGTGGGGGGGGGCGAACGGAAACACCATATATTTT CASSSWGGANGNTIYF
TRBD1 TRBJ1-3 TRBV18 - TGTGCCAGCTCACGAGACAGGGGAACTGGAAACACCATATATTTT CASSRDRGTGNTIYF
- TRBJ2-3 TRBV7-3 - TGTGCCAGCAGCTTGGTCGGGACAGATACGCAGTATTTT CASSLVGTDTQYF
TRBD2 TRBJ2-3 TRBV30 - TGTGCCTGGAGGCGAGGACTAGCGGCAGATACGCAGTATTTT CAWRRGLAADTQYF
TRBD1 TRBJ1-1 TRBV3-1/TRBV3-2 - TGTGCCAGCAGCCACAGCGGGACAGGGGAAGCTTTCTTT CASSHSGTGEAFF
TRBD1 TRBJ1-4 TRBV7-8 - TGTGCCAGCAGCCACCCCGGGACAGGGGGGTATGAAAAACTGTTTTTT CASSHPGTGGYEKLFF
TRBD2 TRBJ2-7 TRBV7-8 - TGTGCCAGCAGCATTTCCTGGACTAGCGGTGCGGAGCAGTACTTC CASSISWTSGAEQYF
TRBD1 TRBJ1-2 TRBV3-1/TRBV3-2 - TGTGCCAGCAGCCGAAGACAGGGGGCGTCAGTCTATGGCTACACCTTC CASSRRQGASVYGYTF
- TRBJ1-2 TRBV21-1 - TGTGCCAGCAAATACAGGGTGACACAATATGGCTACACCTTC CASKYRVTQYGYTF
TRBD1 TRBJ2-6 TRBV7-2 few TGTGCCAGCAGGACAGGGATCGGCTCTGGGGCCAACGTCCTGACTTTC CASRTGIGSGANVLTF
TRBD1 TRBJ2-2 TRBV7-8 once TGTGCCAGCAGCTCTGGACAGGGTGGTAACACCGGGGAGCTGTTTTTT CASSSGQGGNTGELFF
- TRBJ2-1 TRBV9 - TGTGCCAGCAGCGTAGCTGTGGGGGGTGGGCGTGAGCAGTTCTTC CASSVAVGGGREQFF
TRBD2 TRBJ2-5 TRBV6-2/TRBV6-3 - TGTGCCAGCAGTTACGACCTCCAGCGGGGGGGCCTCCTGAAGACCCAGTACTTC CASSYDLQRGGLLKTQYF
TRBD1 TRBJ1-4 TRBV6-1 - TGTGCCAGCAGTGACGGGACAGCACTCCGCTTTAATGAAAAACTGTTTTTT CASSDGTALRFNEKLFF
- TRBJ2-7 TRBV11-2 few TGTGCCAGCAGCTACCACCGGGACAAGTTCTACGAGCAGTACTTC CASSYHRDKFYEQYF
- TRBJ1-1 TRBV20-1 few TGCAGTGCTGGCGACTATTTGGCTTTCTTT CSAGDYLAFF
- TRBJ1-3 TRBV15 - TGTGCCACCAGCGTTGAGAACCTGTACTCTGGAAACACCATATATTTT CATSVENLYSGNTIYF
- TRBJ2-3 TRBV2 few TGTGCCAGCAGTGCATTGAGACAGAGCACAGATACGCAGTATTTT CASSALRQSTDTQYF
- TRBJ1-5 TRBV6-5 - TGTGCCAGCAGGGAGACAGTTAAAGGCAATCAGCCCCAGCATTTT CASRETVKGNQPQHF
- TRBJ2-7 TRBV24-1 once TGTGCCACCAGTGACCCCGGGACACCGTACGAGCAGTACTTC CATSDPGTPYEQYF
TRBD1 TRBJ1-1 TRBV6-5 - TGTGCCAGCAGACAGGGGGCGAACACTGAAGCTTTCTTT CASRQGANTEAFF
- TRBJ1-1 TRBV5-4 - TGTGCCAGCAGCCCCCGGACAGTGGCGAACACTGAAGCTTTCTTT CASSPRTVANTEAFF
TRBD2 TRBJ2-7 TRBV28 few TGTGCCAGCAGTTTAGGGAGGGACTACGAGCAGTACTTC CASSLGRDYEQYF
- TRBJ1-1 TRBV6-5 - TGTGCCAGCAATACACAGGTTCCGGGCACTGAAGCTTTCTTT CASNTQVPGTEAFF
- TRBJ1-2 TRBV3-1/TRBV3-2 - TGTGCCAGCAGCCAAGTAGTCGCAGGTCCCTATGGCTACACCTTC CASSQVVAGPYGYTF
TRBD1 TRBJ2-1 TRBV5-1 - TGCGCCAGCAGCTTGGAGGGACAGGGAAGGTGGGATGAGCAGTTCTTC CASSLEGQGRWDEQFF